This T cell receptor (beta chain) was retrieved from a study of post-analysis software for immune sequencing data. This clonotype was seen many times. Its antigen is unidentified. Deletions cut 5 bases from V and 4 bases from J, with 21 bases between. Germline CDR1 and CDR2: SGHVS and FQNEAQ. CDR3 length: 18 residues. Unique molecular identifiers were built into the TCR beta cDNA libraries. In TCRdb, the PCR reads were re-called with MiXCR into one record per CDR3 protein. The sample has 170,000 or so distinct CDR3 sequences; about 29% are singletons. Study observations and caveats: TRBV5-6, TRBV5-1 and TRBV20-1 belonged to a set of roughly five TRBV segments that were more frequent in patients than controls. Strong co-clustering by F measure linked samples that shared a preparation batch.

This clonotype originated in a girl between 10 and 17 years old with multiple sclerosis. Specimen: blood. This chain connects TRBV7-8 to TRBJ2-6, with D maybe TRBD2 (5 bases). CDR3 residues: CASSLTGRLTGGANVLTF. The CDR3 DNA reads as TGTGCCAGCAGCCTGACGGGCCGCTTGACGGGAGGGGCCAACGTCCTGACTTTC. Variable domain in full (rest from reference TRBV7-8 and TRBJ2-6): GAGVSQSPRYKVAKRGQDVALRCDPISGHVSLFWYQQALGQGPEFLTYFQNEAQLDKSGLPSDRFFAERPEGSVSTLKIQRTQQEDSAVYLCASSLTGRLTGGANVLTFGAGSRLTVL.